The 26 T cell receptor beta chains in this list originate from one sample, sequenced in a study of blood T cell repertoires in COVID-19. Using immunoSEQ multiplex PCR, the repertoire was profiled, and TCRdb retains in-frame clones only, with some absent. Counted here are 250,000 to 350,000 clones, 86% occurring once; the ten biggest clones make up around 3%. Sequenced input: peripheral blood. These receptors were obtained from a young woman with active or convalescent COVID-19.

This clone was seen just once. The rearrangement joins TRBV5-1 to TRBJ2-7, with D tentatively TRBD2 (5 bases). Germline CDR1 is SGHRS and CDR2 is YFSETQ. There are 13 residues in the CDR3. Trimming shortened V by 4 bases and J by 2 bases, and 10 bases separated the two germline ends. DNA for the CDR3: TGCGCCAGCAGCCGCGGGTCTCCCTACGAGCAGTACTTC. Its translation is CASSRGSPYEQYF. Full variable domain (rest looked up from reference TRBV5-1 and TRBJ2-7): KAGVTQTPRYLIKTRGQQVTLSCSPISGHRSVSWYQQTPGQGLQFLFEYFSETQRNKGNFPGRFSGRQFSNSRSEMNVSTLELGDSALYLCASSRGSPYEQYFGPGTRLTVT.

DNA of the CDR3: TGTGCCATCAGTTCATCGGTAGGGAGGGAACCTAACACCGGGGAGCTGTTTTTT. Translating gives CAISSSVGREPNTGELFF. The chain joins TRBV10-3 to TRBJ2-2; 7 bases are shared with TRBD2. The V and J ends lost 5 bases and 2 bases, in that order; junction bases with no gene match: 14. The CDR3 covers 18 residues. Germline loops: CDR1 ENHRY, CDR2 SYGVKD.

This clone was detected once. V and J are TRBV9 and TRBJ2-1, with a possible D match to TRBD2 (6 bases). Trimming pared 4 bases from V and 10 bases from J, leaving 27 bases between. In germline, CDR1 is SGDLS, CDR2 YYNGEE. There are 17 residues in the CDR3. CDR3: CASSSPLPGLPAWEQFF. CDR3 sequence (DNA): TGTGCCAGCAGCTCACCCCTCCCGGGACTCCCCGCTTGGGAGCAGTTCTTC. The whole variable domain, filled in from reference TRBV9 and TRBJ2-1, reads DSGVTQTPKHLITATGQRVTLRCSPRSGDLSVYWYQQSLDQGLQFLIQYYNGEERAKGNILERFSAQQFPDLHSELNLSSLELGDSALYFCASSSPLPGLPAWEQFFGPGTRLTVL.

The chain has TRBV12-5 and TRBJ2-5, with 7 bases lining up with TRBD2. This CDR3 is 15 amino acids long. Germline-derived CDR1 and CDR2 are LGHNT and FRNRAP. V was pared by 1 base and J by 6 bases, with 8 bases of the junction left unmatched. As DNA, the CDR3 is TGTGCTAGTGGTTTGGGAGATGGGGGGGTGAAGACCCAGTACTTC. Its translation is CASGLGDGGVKTQYF. The full variable domain, in which reference TRBV12-5 and TRBJ2-5 provide the parts outside the CDR3, is DARVTQTPRHKVTEMGQEVTMRCQPILGHNTVFWYRQTMMQGLELLAYFRNRAPLDDSGMPKDRFSAEMPDATLATLKIQPSEPRDSAVYFCASGLGDGGVKTQYFGPGTRLLVL.

This chain joins TRBV6-5 and TRBJ2-5, with D possibly being TRBD2 (5 bases). V was clipped by 2 bases and J by 1 base, with 11 bases between them. The germline V gene has CDR1 MNHEY and CDR2 SVGAGI. The length of the CDR3 is 15 residues. The CDR3 region has the DNA TGTGCCAGCAGTTACGGAGGAGGACCCCAAGAGACCCAGTACTTC. Residues: CASSYGGGPQETQYF.

This chain links TRBV9 with TRBJ1-2, with 9 bases aligning to TRBD1. V lost 3 bases to trimming and J lost 5 bases; unmatched junction nucleotides: 8. The CDR3 totals 15 residues. Germline loops: CDR1 SGDLS, CDR2 YYNGEE. DNA for the CDR3: TGTGCCAGCAGCGCATACCGCGGGACAGGGTATGGCTACACCTTC. Translating gives CASSAYRGTGYGYTF.

The V and J genes are TRBV6-5 and TRBJ2-2; perhaps TRBD2 as D (6 bases). The germline V gene encodes CDR1 MNHEY and CDR2 SVGAGI. The CDR3 runs to 13 residues. Between the trimmed V and J ends, which lost 11 bases and 5 bases, there was a span of 15 bases. CDR3 sequence: CAAHRDSTGELFF. Written as DNA, the CDR3 is TGTGCCGCGCACCGGGACTCAACCGGGGAGCTGTTTTTT.

The chain joins TRBV6-2 or TRBV6-3 to TRBJ1-2; D perhaps matches TRBD1 (5 bases). This CDR3 is built from 19 residues. The germline CDR1 and CDR2 sequences are MNHEY and SVGEGT. The ends were cut back, 1 base at V and 7 bases at J, with 28 bases in the middle. CDR3 DNA: TGTGCCAGCAGTTACTTGGCCTTCAGCCGGTCTAGAGGGACTATTGGCTACACCTTC. Translated: CASSYLAFSRSRGTIGYTF.

This rearrangement joins TRBV27 to TRBJ1-2; D uncertain. There are 13 residues in the CDR3. V gave up 1 base and J gave up 10 bases, with 13 bases separating them. CDR1 and CDR2 (germline): MNHEY, SMNVEV (reference sequence). CDR3 in amino acids: CASSLYRGSDYTF. For the CDR3, the DNA is TGTGCCAGCAGTTTATACCGAGGTTCCGACTACACCTTC.

The rearrangement joins TRBV5-6 to TRBJ1-1; 10 bases fit TRBD1. Trimming cost V 4 bases and J 7 bases; bases outside gene matches: 10. Germline CDR1 is SGHDT and CDR2 is YYEEEE. The CDR3 length is 15 residues. CDR3 loop: CASSPTDRGGNEAFF. Here the CDR3 DNA reads TGTGCCAGCAGCCCGACGGACAGGGGGGGCAATGAAGCTTTCTTT.

V gene TRBV24-1 combines with J gene TRBJ2-3; 7 positions match TRBD2. CDR3 length equals 17 residues. Germline V lookup: CDR1 KGHDR, CDR2 SFDVKD. V trimming: 1 base; J trimming: 5 bases; junction bases outside the gene matches: 11. CDR3 residues: CATSDLVSGRGGDTQYF. DNA for the CDR3: TGTGCCACCAGTGATTTAGTTTCGGGGCGCGGGGGAGATACGCAGTATTTT.

This rearrangement joins TRBV19 to TRBJ2-3; 15 bases agree with TRBD2. The CDR3 consists of 18 residues. Germline CDR1 is LNHDA and CDR2 is SQIVND (reference sequence). V lost 2 bases, J lost 0 bases, and 3 bases stayed unmatched. CDR3 nucleotides: TGTGCCAGTAGTATATGGACTAGCGGGGGGGCCAGCACAGATACGCAGTATTTT. Translation gives CASSIWTSGGASTDTQYF.

The DNA for the CDR3 is TGTGCCATCCGCCTAGCGGGGGTCTCCCCTAGCACAGATACGCAGTATTTT. This gives the protein CAIRLAGVSPSTDTQYF. The chain is built from TRBV10-3 and TRBJ2-3; 10 bases fit TRBD2. The CDR3 covers 17 residues. Germline V gene sequence: CDR1 ENHRY, CDR2 SYGVKD. V lost 8 bases and J lost 0; bases outside the gene matches: 11.

The chain couples TRBV18 to TRBJ2-5, with D possibly TRBD2 on 5 matching bases. The CDR3 extends over 15 amino acids. Trimming took 3 bases from V and 4 from J, leaving 15 bases between them. Germline CDR1 and CDR2: KGHSH and LQKENI. CDR3 protein: CASSPGLGEGETQYF. CDR3 nucleotide sequence: TGTGCCAGCTCACCCGGCCTAGGAGAGGGAGAGACCCAGTACTTC.

The chain employs TRBV7-2 and TRBJ2-7; maybe TRBD1 (6 bases). Trimming removed 5 bases at V and 8 bases at J, with 10 bases between. This CDR3 has 11 amino acids. Germline V gives CDR1 SGHTA, CDR2 FQGNSA. CDR3 sequence: CASSTQGKQYF. DNA of the CDR3: TGTGCCAGCAGCACCCAGGGGAAGCAGTACTTC.

The V and J genes are TRBV27 and TRBJ2-1; possibly TRBD1 for D (6 bases). Trimming stripped 5 bases from V and 9 bases from J, with 20 bases between. Per the germline V gene, CDR1 is MNHEY and CDR2 is SMNVEV (reference sequence). This CDR3 spans 15 amino acids. CDR3 coding DNA: TGTGCCAGCAGTGAGCGGACAGTGGGTTTGGGTGAGCAGTTCTTC. Translating gives CASSERTVGLGEQFF.

CDR3 sequence reads: CASNPDTEAQPQHF. CDR3 nucleotides: TGTGCCAGCAACCCCGACACGGAGGCTCAGCCCCAGCATTTT. The chain recombines TRBV6-2 or TRBV6-3 with TRBJ1-5; D remains ambiguous. V was trimmed by 7 bases and J by 6 bases, leaving 16 bases between them. Germline lookup yields CDR1 MNHEY and CDR2 SVGEGT. The CDR3 runs 14 residues.

The V call is TRBV11-2, the J call TRBJ2-1; 8 bases map to TRBD1. Per the germline V gene, CDR1 is SGHAT and CDR2 is FQNNGV. This CDR3 is built from 15 residues. Trimming took 3 bases from V and 2 from J; bases not matched to a gene: 3. The CDR3 here is CASSFLTGAYNEQFF. The DNA of the CDR3 is TGTGCCAGCAGCTTCTTGACAGGGGCCTACAATGAGCAGTTCTTC.

The rearrangement uses TRBV7-2 and TRBJ2-7; tentative D call: TRBD2 (6 bases). CDR1 and CDR2 (germline): SGHTA, FQGNSA. The CDR3 totals 14 residues. Trimming removed 4 bases at V and 4 bases at J, with 14 bases between. The CDR3 DNA is TGTGCCAGCAGCTCGAGGGCTGGACTATACGAGCAGTACTTC. Its translation: CASSSRAGLYEQYF.

The CDR3 here is CASSLLLAGDNEQFF. The DNA for the CDR3 is TGTGCCAGCAGCTTGCTACTAGCGGGGGACAATGAGCAGTTCTTC. The rearrangement uses TRBV5-5 and TRBJ2-1; 11 bases match TRBD2. Germline-derived CDR1 and CDR2 are SGHKS and YYEKEE (reference sequence). This CDR3 region has 15 residues. V was clipped by 1 base and J by 5 bases; unmatched bases: 2. Variable domain in full (rest from reference TRBV5-5 and TRBJ2-1): DAGVTQSPTHLIKTRGQQVTLRCSPISGHKSVSWYQQVLGQGPQFIFQYYEKEERGRGNFPDRFSARQFPNYSSELNVNALLLGDSALYLCASSLLLAGDNEQFFGPGTRLTVL.

This chain connects TRBV5-6 to TRBJ2-1, with 8 nucleotides matching TRBD1. The germline gives CDR1 SGHDT, CDR2 YYEEEE. V was clipped by 4 bases and J by 4 bases; unmatched bases: 4. This CDR3 comprises 14 residues. The CDR3: CASSDRTGYNEQFF. DNA for the CDR3: TGTGCCAGCAGCGATCGGACAGGGTACAATGAGCAGTTCTTC.

This chain links TRBV6-2 or TRBV6-3 with TRBJ1-2; D remains ambiguous. Trimming removed 6 bases from V and 1 base from J, with 3 bases in between. The CDR3 is 11 residues long. CDR1 is MNHEY and CDR2 is SVGEGT in the germline V gene. CDR3 sequence reads: CASSYNYGYTF. The CDR3 nucleotides read TGTGCCAGCAGCTATAACTATGGCTACACCTTC.

V is TRBV28 and J is TRBJ1-4; 10 bases match TRBD1. Germline CDR1 is MDHEN and CDR2 is SYDVKM. CDR3 length: 17 amino acids. Unmatched junction bases numbered 12, after V lost 6 bases and J lost 5 bases. DNA for the CDR3: TGTGCCAGCAGCTTTTTCGGACAGGGGGGCCCCAATGAAAAACTGTTTTTT. This translates into CASSFFGQGGPNEKLFF.

In nucleotides, the CDR3 is TGTGCCAGTAGTGTCAGACAGGGGGACCAAGAGACCCAGTACTTC. This translates into CASSVRQGDQETQYF. The genes are TRBV19 and TRBJ2-5; TRBD1 matches 9 bases. V was pared by 5 bases and J by 0 bases, with 4 bases of the junction left unmatched. The germline V gene encodes CDR1 LNHDA and CDR2 SQIVND (reference sequence). This CDR3 region has 15 residues.

This clone was seen a handful of times. The chain combines TRBV29-1 with TRBJ1-2; no clear D gene. CDR1 is SQVTM, CDR2 ANQGSEA, per germline. CDR3 length: 14 amino acids. V lost 0 bases and J 2 bases, leaving 10 bases between the germline ends. DNA for the CDR3: TGCAGCGTTGAAGAAGGAGGTATCAACTATGGCTACACCTTC. It encodes CSVEEGGINYGYTF.

The rearrangement uses TRBV12-3 or TRBV12-4 and TRBJ2-5; 7 nucleotides match TRBD2. The CDR3 is 11 amino acids. V was pared by 4 bases and J by 7 bases, with 0 bases of the junction left unmatched. DNA for the CDR3: TGTGCCAGCAGTTGGGAGGGGACCCAGTACTTC. This gives the protein CASSWEGTQYF.